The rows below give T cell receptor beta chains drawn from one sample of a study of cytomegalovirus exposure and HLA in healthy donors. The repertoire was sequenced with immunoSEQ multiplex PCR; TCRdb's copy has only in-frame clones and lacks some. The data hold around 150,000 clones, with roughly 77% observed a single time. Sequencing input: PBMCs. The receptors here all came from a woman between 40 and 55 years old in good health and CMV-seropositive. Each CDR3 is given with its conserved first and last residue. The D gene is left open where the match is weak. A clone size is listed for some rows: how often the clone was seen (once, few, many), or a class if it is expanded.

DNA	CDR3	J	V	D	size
TGTGCCATAGAGCTGCTAGCGGAGAGGGGGAGTGAGCAGTTCTTC	CAIELLAERGSEQFF	TRBJ2-1	TRBV7-9	.	few
TGTGCCAGCAGCAACCTAGCGGGAGGGCCCAACGAGCAGTACTTC	CASSNLAGGPNEQYF	TRBJ2-7	TRBV11-2	TRBD2	.
TGTGCCAGTAGTATAACTCTCGACACTGAAGCTTTCTTT	CASSITLDTEAFF	TRBJ1-1	TRBV19	.	.
TGTGCCAGCTCACCGACAGCGACTAATGAAAAACTGTTTTTT	CASSPTATNEKLFF	TRBJ1-4	TRBV18	.	.
TGTGCCAGCAGCCATACTGACAGGCAGAACACTGAAGCTTTCTTT	CASSHTDRQNTEAFF	TRBJ1-1	TRBV4-2	.	.
TGTGCCAGTAGATTCCAGACGGGGGTTAACTATGGCTACACCTTC	CASRFQTGVNYGYTF	TRBJ1-2	TRBV19	.	.
TGTGCCAGCAGCTTTGCTAGCGGGACTAGCACAGATACGCAGTATTTT	CASSFASGTSTDTQYF	TRBJ2-3	TRBV5-4	TRBD2	.
TGTGCCAGCAGCTTGGTTCTAGCGGGGAGATACGAGCAGTACTTC	CASSLVLAGRYEQYF	TRBJ2-7	TRBV5-4	TRBD2	.
TGTGCCAGCAGTCGCGGACAGGGGGGTCAGCCCCAGCATTTT	CASSRGQGGQPQHF	TRBJ1-5	TRBV27	TRBD1	.
TGTGCCAGCACTTGGCGGGGTGCTGAAGCTTTCTTT	CASTWRGAEAFF	TRBJ1-1	TRBV7-2	.	.
TGTGCCAGCAGCTTCGACGGGACTAGCGGTTACGAGCAGTACTTC	CASSFDGTSGYEQYF	TRBJ2-7	TRBV7-9	TRBD2	.
TGTGCCAGCAGCCAAGAACAGGGGATATCCTACGAGCAGTACTTC	CASSQEQGISYEQYF	TRBJ2-7	TRBV14	TRBD1	.
TGCGCCAGCAGCTTGACTAGCGGGAAGGATACGCAGTATTTT	CASSLTSGKDTQYF	TRBJ2-3	TRBV5-1	TRBD2	.
TGTGCCAGCAGTACCTACTATACAGGGGGTTTAAGCACTGAAGCTTTCTTT	CASSTYYTGGLSTEAFF	TRBJ1-1	TRBV27	TRBD1	once
TGTGCCAGCAGCCTTACTTCCGGGACTAGCGGGAGGAGTAGGATGTTCTTC	CASSLTSGTSGRSRMFF	TRBJ2-1	TRBV11-1	TRBD2	few
TGTGCCAGCTCACCACGACTAGGGCACACCGGGGAGCTGTTTTTT	CASSPRLGHTGELFF	TRBJ2-2	TRBV18	.	.
TGTGCCAGCTCACCACTTTTCGCGGGAGCATACGAGCAGTACTTC	CASSPLFAGAYEQYF	TRBJ2-7	TRBV18	TRBD2	.
TGTGCCAGCAGTGGGGACAGTAGAGGTACCTACGAGCAGTACTTC	CASSGDSRGTYEQYF	TRBJ2-7	TRBV6-1	TRBD1	few
TGTGCCAGCAGCGTCCAGGGTAGCACTGAAGCTTTCTTT	CASSVQGSTEAFF	TRBJ1-1	TRBV7-3	.	.
TGTGCCAGCAGTTACTCGCGGGCGAACGAGCAGTACTTC	CASSYSRANEQYF	TRBJ2-7	TRBV6-6	.	.
TGTGCCAGCTCACCCCGGACAGGGGAGGCCTACGAGCAGTACTTC	CASSPRTGEAYEQYF	TRBJ2-7	TRBV18	TRBD1	.
TGTGCCAGCAGTTTGGGGGGTGAGACCTACGAGCAGTACTTC	CASSLGGETYEQYF	TRBJ2-7	TRBV28	.	.
TGTGCCAGCAGCCCTGACTTATCCTACAATGAGCAGTTCTTC	CASSPDLSYNEQFF	TRBJ2-1	TRBV28	.	.
TGTGCCAGCGCTAGACAGGGGAATAACTACGAGCAGTACTTC	CASARQGNNYEQYF	TRBJ2-7	TRBV6-1	TRBD1	.
TGTGCCTGGACCGCCGGGAGCTCCTACAATGAGCAGTTCTTC	CAWTAGSSYNEQFF	TRBJ2-1	TRBV30	.	.
TGTGCCAGCAGCTTAGCGGGAGGGCGGTACGAGCAGTACTTC	CASSLAGGRYEQYF	TRBJ2-7	TRBV7-2	TRBD2	.
TGCGCCAGCAGCCAAGATCGAAGTAACGGGGAGACCCAGTACTTC	CASSQDRSNGETQYF	TRBJ2-5	TRBV4-1	.	once
TGTGCCAGCCACCGTGGGCTAGCGGGAGTGGGGAATACCGGGGAGCTGTTTTTT	CASHRGLAGVGNTGELFF	TRBJ2-2	TRBV9	TRBD2	.
TGTGCCAGCAGCCGGAGAGCGGGGGGACAAGAGACCCAGTACTTC	CASSRRAGGQETQYF	TRBJ2-5	TRBV6-6	TRBD2	.